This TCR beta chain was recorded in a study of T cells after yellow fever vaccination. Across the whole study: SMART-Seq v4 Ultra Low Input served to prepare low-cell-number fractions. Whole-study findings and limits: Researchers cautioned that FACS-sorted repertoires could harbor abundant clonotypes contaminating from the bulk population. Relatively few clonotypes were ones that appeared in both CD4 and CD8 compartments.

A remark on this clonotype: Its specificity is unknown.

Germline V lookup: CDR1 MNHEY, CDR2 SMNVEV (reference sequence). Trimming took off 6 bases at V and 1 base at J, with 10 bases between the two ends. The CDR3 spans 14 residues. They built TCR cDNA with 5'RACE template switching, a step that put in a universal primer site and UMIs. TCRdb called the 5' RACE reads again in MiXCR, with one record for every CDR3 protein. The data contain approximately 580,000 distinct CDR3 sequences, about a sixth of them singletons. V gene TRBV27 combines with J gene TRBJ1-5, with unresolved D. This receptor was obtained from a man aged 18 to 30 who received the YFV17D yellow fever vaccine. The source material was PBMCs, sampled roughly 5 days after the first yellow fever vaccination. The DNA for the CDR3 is TGTGCCAGCAGATCAGGATTAAGCAATCAGCCCCAGCATTTT. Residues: CASRSGLSNQPQHF.